A single sample is the source of the 26 T cell receptor beta chains below, sequenced in a study of spatial heterogeneity in lung cancer. Via MiXCR, TCRdb re-called the 5' RACE reads, giving one row per CDR3 protein. The sample includes tens of thousands of distinct CDR3 sequences, about 20% of them seen just once. The time point denotes: sample taken at primary tumor resection. Unsorted whole RNA samples from tumor, nontumor lung or frozen PBMC were sequenced. This specimen consisted of PBMCs, obtained at surgery. Receptor source: a male donor with early-stage non-small cell lung cancer.

This clonotype was seen at least ten times. The rearrangement joins TRBV7-2 to TRBJ1-6; the match to TRBD1 covers 11 bases. Germline-derived CDR1 and CDR2 are SGHTA and FQGNSA. The CDR3 has 16 residues. The V segment lost 4 bases and the J segment 7 bases; nucleotides outside the gene matches: 6. Here the CDR3 reads CASSYGQGANNSPLHF. The DNA for the CDR3 is TGTGCCAGCAGCTACGGACAGGGGGCGAACAATTCACCCCTCCACTTT.

This clonotype was found a few times. The V and J genes are TRBV4-3 and TRBJ2-7; tentative D call: TRBD1 (6 bases). Trimming stripped 0 bases from V and 2 bases from J, with 8 bases between. Germline lookup yields CDR1 LGHNA and CDR2 YSLEER. CDR3 length equals 14 residues. The CDR3 DNA reads as TGCGCCAGCAGCCAAGATCGACAGGCCTACGAGCAGTACTTC. It translates to CASSQDRQAYEQYF.

This clonotype was seen many times. The genes are TRBV12-3 or TRBV12-4 and TRBJ2-5, with a possible D match to TRBD2 (5 bases). Trimming took 10 bases from V and 5 from J, leaving 20 bases between them. The CDR3 sequence is 14 residues long. The DNA for the CDR3 is TGTGCCACCTCACTGGGTGCGGGCCGGGAGACCCAGTACTTC. As protein: CATSLGAGRETQYF.

There are a few counts of this clonotype. V is TRBV12-3 or TRBV12-4 and J is TRBJ2-1; perhaps TRBD1 as D (6 bases). V lost 6 bases and J lost 10, with 13 bases in between. This CDR3 has 12 amino acids. CDR3 protein: CASREGQKEQFF. The CDR3 DNA is TGTGCCAGCAGGGAAGGACAGAAGGAGCAGTTCTTC.

V and J are TRBV20-1 and TRBJ1-2; tentatively, D is TRBD1 (5 bases). The ends were cut back, 3 bases at V and 0 bases at J, with 11 bases in the middle. Germline-derived CDR1 and CDR2 are DFQATT and SNEGSKA (reference sequence). CDR3 length: 14 amino acids. CDR3 residues: CSASADNANYGYTF. The CDR3, as DNA: TGCAGTGCTAGTGCGGACAACGCTAACTATGGCTACACCTTC.

This clonotype has just a few counts. The gene calls are TRBV5-8 and TRBJ1-1, with a tentative D call TRBD1 (5 bases). Germline V lookup: CDR1 SGHTS, CDR2 YDEGEE. V gave up 2 bases and J gave up 4 bases, with 15 bases separating them. The CDR3 has 15 amino acids. The CDR3 spells CASSFFGGVSTEAFF. In DNA, the CDR3 is TGTGCCAGCAGCTTTTTTGGGGGGGTTAGCACTGAAGCTTTCTTT.

The chain employs TRBV10-3 and TRBJ2-1; D is uncertain. Germline V gives CDR1 ENHRY, CDR2 SYGVKD. The germline V and J ends were trimmed by 0 bases and 8 bases, with 8 bases remaining between them. The CDR3 is made up of 13 amino acids. This chain's CDR3 is CAISESAGYEQFF. The CDR3, as DNA: TGTGCCATCAGTGAGTCAGCAGGCTATGAGCAGTTCTTC.

There are a few counts of this clonotype. CDR3 sequence: CASSLTLAHEQYF. CDR3 nucleotides: TGTGCCAGCAGTTTAACCCTAGCCCACGAGCAGTACTTC. The rearrangement links TRBV28 to TRBJ2-7; the D gene is possibly TRBD2 (5 bases). V shed 2 bases and J shed 5 bases, with 10 bases lying between them. This CDR3 is 13 amino acids long. CDR1 is MDHEN, CDR2 SYDVKM, per germline.

This clonotype was found many times. The chain uses TRBV6-5 and TRBJ1-2; D is perhaps TRBD1 (5 bases). Germline values: CDR1 MNHEY, CDR2 SVGAGI. CDR3 size: 12 residues. Between the trimmed V and J ends, which lost 7 bases and 4 bases, there was a span of 10 bases. Here the CDR3 reads CASTDDSYGYTF. Here the CDR3 DNA reads TGTGCCAGCACCGACGACAGCTATGGCTACACCTTC.

This clonotype turned up a few times. The V call is TRBV7-9, the J call TRBJ1-1; D not certain. Looked up from germline, CDR1 is SEHNR and CDR2 is FQNEAQ (reference sequence). The V end lost 7 bases, the J end lost 3 bases, and 21 bases lay between the germline ends. The CDR3 runs to 16 residues. The CDR3 here is CASNYQTDARDTEAFF. DNA of the CDR3: TGTGCCAGCAACTATCAAACAGATGCCCGGGACACTGAAGCTTTCTTT.

The gene calls are TRBV7-9 and TRBJ1-4; 9 positions agree with TRBD1. Trimming cost V 4 bases and J 8 bases; bases outside gene matches: 5. Germline CDR1 and CDR2: SEHNR and FQNEAQ (reference sequence). The CDR3 sequence is 14 residues long. In DNA form, the CDR3 reads TGTGCCAGCAGCTCGGGACAGGGAGGCGAAAAACTGTTTTTT. Its translation: CASSSGQGGEKLFF.

The rearrangement joins TRBV5-1 to TRBJ1-2; 9 positions match TRBD1. This CDR3 has 16 residues. Germline CDR1 and CDR2: SGHRS and YFSETQ. The J segment lost 8 bases and the V segment lost 1 base, leaving 12 bases of the junction unmatched. The CDR3 region is CASSLFPGQGINGYTF. The CDR3 DNA reads as TGCGCCAGCAGCTTGTTCCCGGGACAGGGAATTAACGGCTACACCTTC.

This clonotype was picked up a small number of times. The chain carries TRBV2 and TRBJ1-2; D possibly corresponds to TRBD1 (5 bases). Germline lookup yields CDR1 SNHLY and CDR2 FYNNEI. This CDR3 comprises 13 residues. V was pared by 2 bases and J by 8 bases, with 12 bases between. In DNA form, the CDR3 reads TGTGCCAGCAGTGAACTCGGGGCAGACGGCTACACCTTC. It is translated as CASSELGADGYTF.

The chain employs TRBV9 and TRBJ2-5; 9 bases line up with TRBD1. The CDR3 sequence is 14 residues long. The trim removed 2 bases at V and 2 bases at J, leaving 1 base unmatched. The germline gives CDR1 SGDLS, CDR2 YYNGEE. In DNA, the CDR3 is TGTGCCAGCAGCGTCGGACAGGGGCAAGAGACCCAGTACTTC. It is translated as CASSVGQGQETQYF.

This clonotype was detected only a few times. The chain has TRBV29-1 and TRBJ2-5, with a weak D call TRBD2 (5 bases). CDR3 length equals 12 residues. Looked up from germline, CDR1 is SQVTM and CDR2 is ANQGSEA. V lost 4 bases, J lost 5 bases, and 11 bases lay in between. The CDR3 region is CSVATSLETQYF. CDR3 coding DNA: TGCAGCGTTGCCACTAGTCTGGAGACCCAGTACTTC.

This clonotype appeared a few times. V is TRBV28 and J is TRBJ2-2, with D unclear. The CDR3 totals 13 residues. In germline, CDR1 is MDHEN, CDR2 SYDVKM. V was cut by 3 bases and J by 5 bases, with 7 bases left in between. The CDR3 DNA reads as TGTGCCAGCAGTTTTAGAGCTACCGGGGAGCTGTTTTTT. It encodes CASSFRATGELFF.

This clonotype showed up just a few times. This chain uses TRBV6-2 or TRBV6-3 with TRBJ2-7; 8 nucleotides line up with TRBD2. CDR1 and CDR2 from the germline V gene are MNHEY and SVGEGT. This CDR3 has 14 amino acids. Losses at the gene ends were 6 bases for V and 3 bases for J; bases not matched to a gene: 7. The CDR3 DNA follows: TGTGCCAGCAGGGGAGCGGGGGAGAACTACGAGCAGTACTTC. Amino acid sequence: CASRGAGENYEQYF.

This clonotype was seen at least ten times. The chain links TRBV28 to TRBJ2-5; 11 bases are shared with TRBD2. V was clipped by 5 bases and J by 3 bases; unmatched bases: 5. The CDR3 length is 15 residues. The germline V gene encodes CDR1 MDHEN and CDR2 SYDVKM. CDR3 sequence: CASSQPGLAEETQYF. CDR3 nucleotides: TGTGCCAGCAGTCAACCGGGACTAGCGGAAGAGACCCAGTACTTC.

This clonotype was counted ten times or more. V and J are TRBV19 and TRBJ1-3, with D maybe TRBD1 (5 bases). Trimming pared 1 base from V and 0 bases from J, leaving 13 bases between. The germline V gene encodes CDR1 LNHDA and CDR2 SQIVND (reference sequence). This CDR3 has 17 residues. The CDR3 DNA sequence: TGTGCCAGTAGTATAGTCGGCAGGGCTGCCTCTGGAAACACCATATATTTT. It encodes CASSIVGRAASGNTIYF. The full variable domain, with the rest looked up from reference TRBV19 and TRBJ1-3, is DGGITQSPKYLFRKEGQNVTLSCEQNLNHDAMYWYRQDPGQGLRLIYYSQIVNDFQKGDIAEGYSVSREKKESFPLTVTSAQKNPTAFYLCASSIVGRAASGNTIYFGEGSWLTVV.

This clonotype appeared a few times. The chain combines TRBV24-1 with TRBJ2-1, with 8 positions matching TRBD1. CDR3 length: 14 residues. Germline V lookup: CDR1 KGHDR, CDR2 SFDVKD. V shed 3 bases, J shed 12 bases, and the junction held 9 bases outside the gene matches. CDR3 DNA: TGTGCCACCAGTGATACGACAGGGGTCCCCTGGCAGTTCTTC. Protein product: CATSDTTGVPWQFF.

The chain couples TRBV4-1 to TRBJ2-3, with unresolved D. CDR3 size: 15 residues. V lost 0 bases and J 1 base, leaving 8 bases between the germline ends. CDR1 is MGHRA, CDR2 YSYEKL, per germline. CDR3 sequence (DNA): TGCGCCAGCAGCCAAGAGTGGGGTGGCACAGATACGCAGTATTTT. It codes for CASSQEWGGTDTQYF.

This clonotype was seen a handful of times. The CDR3 reads CASSPAGAGNTEAFF. The CDR3 DNA sequence: TGTGCCAGCTCACCAGCTGGGGCCGGGAACACTGAAGCTTTCTTT. The rearrangement links TRBV18 to TRBJ1-1, with D perhaps matching TRBD1 (5 bases). This CDR3 comprises 15 residues. Germline V CDR1 and CDR2: KGHSH, LQKENI. Between the trimmed V and J ends, which lost 2 bases and 1 base, there was a span of 11 bases. The full variable domain, its missing parts supplied by reference TRBV18 and TRBJ1-1, is NAGVMQNPRHLVRRRGQEARLRCSPMKGHSHVYWYRQLPEEGLKFMVYLQKENIIDESGMPKERFSAEFPKEGPSILRIQQVVRGDSAAYFCASSPAGAGNTEAFFGQGTRLTVV.

The CDR3 sequence is CSVEGGQTQETQYF. CDR3 nucleotide sequence: TGCAGCGTTGAAGGGGGACAGACCCAAGAGACCCAGTACTTC. This chain links TRBV29-1 with TRBJ2-5, with 7 nucleotides matching TRBD1. The CDR3 sequence is 14 residues long. After removal of 1 base from V and 1 base from J, the junction contained 3 bases not matched to a gene. Per germline, CDR1 SQVTM and CDR2 ANQGSEA. Drawing the rest from reference TRBV29-1 and TRBJ2-5, the complete variable domain is SAVISQKPSRDICQRGTSLTIQCQVDSQVTMMFWYRQQPGQSLTLIATANQGSEATYESGFVIDKFPISRPNLTFSTLTVSNMSPEDSSIYLCSVEGGQTQETQYFGPGTRLLVL.

The chain combines TRBV27 with TRBJ1-2, with a tentative D call TRBD1 (5 bases). The V end lost 6 bases, the J end lost 4 bases, and 12 bases lay between the germline ends. Germline lookup yields CDR1 MNHEY and CDR2 SMNVEV (reference sequence). CDR3 length: 13 amino acids. Here the CDR3 reads CASSPNGGYGYTF. The CDR3 coding sequence is TGTGCCAGCAGCCCTAACGGGGGCTATGGCTACACCTTC.

V usage is TRBV9 and J usage is TRBJ2-4, with D perhaps assigned TRBD1 or TRBD2 (6 bases each). There are 16 residues in the CDR3. Germline CDR1 and CDR2: SGDLS and YYNGEE. Trimming shortened V by 4 bases and J by 1 base, and 15 bases separated the two germline ends. CDR3 sequence reads: CASSPPGGGAKNIQYF. The CDR3 nucleotides read TGTGCCAGCAGCCCCCCCGGGGGCGGTGCCAAAAACATTCAGTACTTC.

This clonotype was found a few times. This sequence joins TRBV28 and TRBJ1-3; no clear D gene. The CDR3 runs 15 residues. Germline assignment: CDR1 MDHEN and CDR2 SYDVKM. V lost 5 bases to trimming and J lost 0 bases, with 11 bases between them. DNA of the CDR3: TGTGCCAGCAGTCCCAGCCTAACCTCTGGAAACACCATATATTTT. It codes for CASSPSLTSGNTIYF.